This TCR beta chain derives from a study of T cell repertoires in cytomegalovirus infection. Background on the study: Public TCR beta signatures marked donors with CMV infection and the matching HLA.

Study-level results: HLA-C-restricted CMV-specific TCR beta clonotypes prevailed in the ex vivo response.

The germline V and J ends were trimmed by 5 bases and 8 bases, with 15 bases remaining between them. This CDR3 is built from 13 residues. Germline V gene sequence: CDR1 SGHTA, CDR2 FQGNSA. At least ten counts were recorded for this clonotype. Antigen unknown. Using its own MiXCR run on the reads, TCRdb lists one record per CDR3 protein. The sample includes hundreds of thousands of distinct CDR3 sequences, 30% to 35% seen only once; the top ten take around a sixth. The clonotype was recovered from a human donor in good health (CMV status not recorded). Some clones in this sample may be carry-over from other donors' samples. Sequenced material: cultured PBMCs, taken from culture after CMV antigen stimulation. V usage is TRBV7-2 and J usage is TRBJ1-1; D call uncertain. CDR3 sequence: CASSPRRELEAFF. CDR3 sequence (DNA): TGTGCCAGCAGCCCTCGTAGGGAGTTGGAAGCTTTCTTT.